This T cell receptor (beta chain) was identified in a study of prognosis after radiotherapy for stage I lung cancer. Background on the study: In this cohort, every patient with non-small cell lung cancer was regarded as medically inoperable. Histology showed adenocarcinoma in fewer than 15 patients versus squamous cell carcinoma in seven or eight. There were no patients who received concurrent therapy with stereotactic body radiotherapy.

Each of the patients had no lymph node involvement on CT and PET/CT and no prior chemotherapy, radiotherapy or other malignancies. This clonotype was seen repeatedly, ten times or more. CDR3 of TCR beta was amplified from genomic DNA via a two-round multiplex PCR. Every TRBV and TRBJ gene had its own specific primer in first-round PCR. TCRdb re-derived calls from the multiplex PCR reads in MiXCR, one entry per CDR3 protein. The profile covers tens of thousands of distinct CDR3 sequences, with around 43% appearing a single time and less than 40% taken by the ten largest. CDR3 length: 14 residues. Trimming cost V 1 base and J 7 bases, with 13 bases left between them. CDR1 is SEHNR and CDR2 is FQNEAQ in the germline V gene (reference sequence).

The clonotype comes from a donor at least 50 years old with non-small cell lung cancer. The rearrangement uses TRBV7-9 and TRBJ1-2; D possibly corresponds to TRBD1 (5 bases). Sequencing was performed on PBMCs, taken before or after stereotactic body radiation therapy (not recorded which). The CDR3 spells CASSLGGVVGGYTF. The CDR3 nucleotides read TGTGCCAGCAGCTTAGGAGGGGTGGTTGGTGGCTACACCTTC.